Listed below are T cell receptor beta chains from one sample, sequenced in a study of PD-1 blockade in classical Hodgkin lymphoma. Using immunoSEQ multiplex PCR, the repertoire was profiled, and TCRdb retains in-frame clones only, with some absent. Here the sample spans 25,000 to 35,000 clones, about four fifths being singletons. The sequencing used peripheral blood mononuclear cells (PBMCs), collected before the fourth cycle of nivolumab. These receptors all come from a human donor with classical Hodgkin lymphoma. The CDR3 runs from the conserved cysteine through the conserved F or W. D genes are given only for firm matches. Not all rows give a size; the values are once, few, many and, for expanded clones, a class.

V: TRBV18
J: TRBJ2-5
size: few
D: .
DNA: TGTGCCAGCTCACCAGCGGGGTGGGGTCAAGAGACCCAGTACTTC
CDR3: CASSPAGWGQETQYF

V: TRBV27
J: TRBJ2-1
size: .
D: .
DNA: TGTGCCAGCAGACGCCCGGACGTCCTGGGCAATGAGCAGTTCTTC
CDR3: CASRRPDVLGNEQFF

V: TRBV7-9
J: TRBJ2-7
size: .
D: .
DNA: TGTGCCAGCAGCTCTAGCGAAGAATCCTACGAGCAGTACTTC
CDR3: CASSSSEESYEQYF

V: TRBV28
J: TRBJ1-2
size: .
D: .
DNA: TGTGCCAGCTTCAGTCGGGGGGGCTACACCTTC
CDR3: CASFSRGGYTF

V: TRBV7-9
J: TRBJ2-1
size: .
D: .
DNA: TGTGCCAGCAGCTGGACATATGAGCAGTTCTTC
CDR3: CASSWTYEQFF

V: TRBV6-5
J: TRBJ1-1
size: few
D: TRBD1
DNA: TGTGCCAGCAGTCTTACAGGGGGCGACCCCGAAGCTTTCTTT
CDR3: CASSLTGGDPEAFF

V: TRBV6-5
J: TRBJ1-2
size: once
D: .
DNA: TGTGCCAGCAGTTATGAGGGCCCACGTAACTATGGCTACACCTTC
CDR3: CASSYEGPRNYGYTF

V: TRBV27
J: TRBJ2-5
size: .
D: TRBD1
DNA: TGTGCCAGCAGTACCCTTCCGCCGGGACAGGGGGCTTGGGGAGAGACCCAGTACTTC
CDR3: CASSTLPPGQGAWGETQYF

V: TRBV10-3
J: TRBJ2-3
size: .
D: TRBD1
DNA: TGTGCCATCAGTTCTAAGACAGGGGGAAGCACAGATACGCAGTATTTT
CDR3: CAISSKTGGSTDTQYF

V: TRBV4-1
J: TRBJ1-4
size: .
D: .
DNA: TGTGCCAGCAGCCAAGCATCCGATGGAAAACTGTTTTTT
CDR3: CASSQASDGKLFF

V: TRBV12-5
J: TRBJ2-1
size: once
D: TRBD2
DNA: TGTGCCGGGACTAGCGCACACAATGAGCAGTTCTTC
CDR3: CAGTSAHNEQFF

V: TRBV6-5
J: TRBJ1-2
size: once
D: TRBD1
DNA: TGTGCCAGCAGACAGACAGGGGCCATTGGCTACACCTTC
CDR3: CASRQTGAIGYTF

V: TRBV9
J: TRBJ2-3
size: .
D: .
DNA: TGTGCCAGCAGTCCCCAAGCCTACACAGATACGCAGTATTTT
CDR3: CASSPQAYTDTQYF

V: TRBV5-1
J: TRBJ2-5
size: .
D: TRBD1
DNA: TGCGCCAGCAGCTTGGAATGGGACAGGGGAAGGGAGACCCAGTACTTC
CDR3: CASSLEWDRGRETQYF

V: TRBV20-1
J: TRBJ1-1
size: .
D: .
DNA: TGCAGTGCTAGTTCACCCACTGAAGCTTTCTTT
CDR3: CSASSPTEAFF

V: TRBV6-9
J: TRBJ2-7
size: .
D: TRBD1
DNA: TGTGCCAGCAGAGACCCGGACAGGGAATTGCAGTACTTC
CDR3: CASRDPDRELQYF

V: TRBV7-3
J: TRBJ1-2
size: few
D: .
DNA: TGCGCCAGCAGCCAAGTTGGGGAAGACTATGGCTACACCTTC
CDR3: CASSQVGEDYGYTF

V: TRBV10-3
J: TRBJ2-3
size: .
D: .
DNA: TGTGCCATCAGTGGAGGAGGCAGGACCTCCACAGATACGCAGTATTTT
CDR3: CAISGGGRTSTDTQYF

V: TRBV6-5
J: TRBJ2-5
size: .
D: .
DNA: TGTGCCAGCAGTTACAAGGGGGGAGAGACCCAGTACTTC
CDR3: CASSYKGGETQYF

V: TRBV7-2
J: TRBJ2-2
size: .
D: .
DNA: TGTGCCAGCAGCCTTACCCCTTCCACCGGGGAGCTGTTTTTT
CDR3: CASSLTPSTGELFF

V: TRBV19
J: TRBJ2-1
size: .
D: TRBD2
DNA: TGTGCCAGTAGTATCCTGGATCGCGGGGGGGCAGGTGAGCAGTTCTTC
CDR3: CASSILDRGGAGEQFF

V: TRBV10-3
J: TRBJ2-3
size: once
D: .
DNA: TGTGCCATCAGCGACACAGATACGCAGTATTTT
CDR3: CAISDTDTQYF

V: TRBV27
J: TRBJ2-3
size: medium-sized
D: .
DNA: TGTGCCAGCAGTTCCCGGGGTCGCACAGATACGCAGTATTTT
CDR3: CASSSRGRTDTQYF

V: TRBV4-3
J: TRBJ1-1
size: .
D: .
DNA: TGCGCCAGCAGCCAAGATTGGGGGGCTCACACTGAAGCTTTCTTT
CDR3: CASSQDWGAHTEAFF

V: TRBV9
J: TRBJ2-7
size: .
D: .
DNA: TGTGCCAGCAGCGTAGGTGGGGCCGAATACTCCTACGAGCAGTACTTC
CDR3: CASSVGGAEYSYEQYF

V: TRBV7-8
J: TRBJ2-7
size: .
D: .
DNA: TGTGCCAGCAGCCCGAATTCGGGACTGACCCCCTACGAGCAGTACTTC
CDR3: CASSPNSGLTPYEQYF